A selection of T cell receptor beta chains follows, all from one sample in a study of control samples from healthy donors and cancer patients. Profiling relied on immunoSEQ multiplex PCR, and the TCRdb table lists in-frame clones only, not all of them. The table includes approximately 150,000 clones, almost 90% detected once. Sequenced sample: blood. The receptors were gathered from a young man in good health. Both conserved end residues are part of each CDR3. D genes are given only for firm matches.

D: NA; J: TRBJ2-1; V: TRBV2; DNA: TGTGCCAGCAGTACTGACCAGAGGGATGAGCAGTTCTTC; CDR3: CASSTDQRDEQFF
D: NA; J: TRBJ1-4; V: TRBV7-2; DNA: TGTGCCAGCAGCCGGGGAGAAAAACTGTTTTTT; CDR3: CASSRGEKLFF
D: TRBD1; J: TRBJ2-7; V: TRBV5-1; DNA: TGCGCCAGCAGTTATACCACGGACAGGGGTTTCTACGAGCAGTACTTC; CDR3: CASSYTTDRGFYEQYF
D: NA; J: TRBJ2-2; V: TRBV5-1; DNA: TGCGCCAGCAGCTTGGGCGGGGCGTACGCCGGGGAGCTGTTTTTT; CDR3: CASSLGGAYAGELFF
D: TRBD1; J: TRBJ1-2; V: TRBV19; DNA: TGTGCCAGTAGTGCCGGGACAGGGTTCATGGGCTACACCTTC; CDR3: CASSAGTGFMGYTF
D: NA; J: TRBJ1-4; V: TRBV27; DNA: TGTGCCAGCAGTTTCCAGATAAATGAAAAACTGTTTTTT; CDR3: CASSFQINEKLFF
D: NA; J: TRBJ2-5; V: TRBV11-2; DNA: TGTGCCAGCAGCCCCCAGTCGGGGCTCCAAGAGACCCAGTACTTC; CDR3: CASSPQSGLQETQYF
D: TRBD1; J: TRBJ1-6; V: TRBV30; DNA: TGTGCCTGGAATCGACAGGGGGGAGTGGCACCCCTCCACTTT; CDR3: CAWNRQGGVAPLHF
D: NA; J: TRBJ2-3; V: TRBV30; DNA: TGTGTCTGGCGGGCCCCTAGCACAGATACGCAGTATTTT; CDR3: CVWRAPSTDTQYF
D: TRBD1; J: TRBJ2-7; V: TRBV5-4; DNA: TGTGCCAGCAGCAGGGGGACAGGCGACACCTACGAGCAGTACTTC; CDR3: CASSRGTGDTYEQYF
D: TRBD2; J: TRBJ2-7; V: TRBV5-3; DNA: TGTGCCAGAAGCCTACCCGGGACTAGCGGCTACGAGCAGTACTTC; CDR3: CARSLPGTSGYEQYF